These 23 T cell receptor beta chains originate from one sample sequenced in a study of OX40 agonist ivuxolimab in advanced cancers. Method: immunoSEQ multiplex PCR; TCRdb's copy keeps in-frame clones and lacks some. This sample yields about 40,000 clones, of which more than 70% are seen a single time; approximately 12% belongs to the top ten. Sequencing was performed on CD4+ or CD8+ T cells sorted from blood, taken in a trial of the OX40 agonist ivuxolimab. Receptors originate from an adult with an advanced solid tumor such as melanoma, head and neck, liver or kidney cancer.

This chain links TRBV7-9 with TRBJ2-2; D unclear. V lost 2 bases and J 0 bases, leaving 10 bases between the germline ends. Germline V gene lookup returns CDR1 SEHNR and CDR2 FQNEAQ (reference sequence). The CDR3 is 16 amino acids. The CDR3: CASSLLSPANTGELFF. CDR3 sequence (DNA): TGTGCCAGCAGCTTATTGTCCCCCGCGAACACCGGGGAGCTGTTTTTT.

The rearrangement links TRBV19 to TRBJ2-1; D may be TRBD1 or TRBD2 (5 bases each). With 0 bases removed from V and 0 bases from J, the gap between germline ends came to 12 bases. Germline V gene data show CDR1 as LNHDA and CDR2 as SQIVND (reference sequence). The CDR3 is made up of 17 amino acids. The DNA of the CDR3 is TGTGCCAGTAGTATAGATCCGAGGGGCTACTCCTACAATGAGCAGTTCTTC. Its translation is CASSIDPRGYSYNEQFF.

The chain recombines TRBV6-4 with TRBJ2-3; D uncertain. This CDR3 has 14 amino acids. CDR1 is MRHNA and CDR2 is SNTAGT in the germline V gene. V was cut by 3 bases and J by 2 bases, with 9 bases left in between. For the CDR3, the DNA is TGTGCCAGCAGTGAGATCCTAAACACAGATACGCAGTATTTT. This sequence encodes CASSEILNTDTQYF.

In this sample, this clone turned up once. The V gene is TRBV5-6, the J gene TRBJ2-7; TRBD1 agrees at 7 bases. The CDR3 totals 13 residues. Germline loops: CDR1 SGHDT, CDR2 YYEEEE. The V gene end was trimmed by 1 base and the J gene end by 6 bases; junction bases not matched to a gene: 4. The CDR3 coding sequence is TGTGCCAGCAGCTTGACAGGGGACCCCGAGCAGTACTTC. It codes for CASSLTGDPEQYF.

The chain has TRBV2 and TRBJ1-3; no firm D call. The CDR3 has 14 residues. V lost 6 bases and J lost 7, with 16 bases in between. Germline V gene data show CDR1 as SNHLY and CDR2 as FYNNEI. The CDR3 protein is CASRTGVGINTIYF. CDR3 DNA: TGTGCCAGCAGGACGGGCGTCGGGATCAACACCATATATTTT.

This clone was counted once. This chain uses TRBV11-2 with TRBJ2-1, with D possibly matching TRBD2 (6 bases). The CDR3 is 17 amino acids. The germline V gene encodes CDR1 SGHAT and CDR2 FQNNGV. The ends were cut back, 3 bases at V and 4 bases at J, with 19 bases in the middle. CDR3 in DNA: TGTGCCAGCAGCTTCCCCAGAGACCGGGACTCATACAATGAGCAGTTCTTC. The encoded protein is CASSFPRDRDSYNEQFF.

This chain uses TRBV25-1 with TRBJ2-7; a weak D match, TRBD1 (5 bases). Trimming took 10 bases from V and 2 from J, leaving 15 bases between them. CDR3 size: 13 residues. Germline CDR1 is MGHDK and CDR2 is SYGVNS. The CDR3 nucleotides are TGTGCCACGACGACAGCCATTACCTACGAGCAGTACTTC. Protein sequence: CATTTAITYEQYF.

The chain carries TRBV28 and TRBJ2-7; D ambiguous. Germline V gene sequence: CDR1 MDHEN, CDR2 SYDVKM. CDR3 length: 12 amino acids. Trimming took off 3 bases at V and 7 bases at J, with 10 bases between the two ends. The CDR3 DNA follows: TGTGCCAGCAGTTTCCCGTACCGGGAGCAGTACTTC. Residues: CASSFPYREQYF.

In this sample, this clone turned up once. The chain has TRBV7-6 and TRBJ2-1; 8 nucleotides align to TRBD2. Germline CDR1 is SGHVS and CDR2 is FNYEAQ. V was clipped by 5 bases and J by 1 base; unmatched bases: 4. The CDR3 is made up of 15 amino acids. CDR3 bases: TGTGCCAGCAGCATTCCTAGCGGGTCCTACAATGAGCAGTTCTTC. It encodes CASSIPSGSYNEQFF. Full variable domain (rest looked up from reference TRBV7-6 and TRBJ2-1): GAGVSQSPRYKVTKRGQDVALRCDPISGHVSLYWYRQALGQGPEFLTYFNYEAQQDKSGLPNDRFSAERPEGSISTLTIQRTEQRDSAMYRCASSIPSGSYNEQFFGPGTRLTVL.

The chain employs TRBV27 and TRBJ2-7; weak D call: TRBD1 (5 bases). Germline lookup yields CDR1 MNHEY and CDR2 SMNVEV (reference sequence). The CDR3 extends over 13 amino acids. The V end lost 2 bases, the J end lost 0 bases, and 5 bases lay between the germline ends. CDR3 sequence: CASSLTGSYEQYF. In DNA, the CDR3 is TGTGCCAGCAGTTTAACAGGCTCCTACGAGCAGTACTTC.

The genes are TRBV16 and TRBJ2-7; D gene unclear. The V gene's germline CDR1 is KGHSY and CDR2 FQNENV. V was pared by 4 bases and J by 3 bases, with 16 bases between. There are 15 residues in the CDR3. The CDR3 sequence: CASSPAPAPHYEQYF. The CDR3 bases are TGTGCCAGCAGCCCAGCCCCAGCCCCCCACTACGAGCAGTACTTC.

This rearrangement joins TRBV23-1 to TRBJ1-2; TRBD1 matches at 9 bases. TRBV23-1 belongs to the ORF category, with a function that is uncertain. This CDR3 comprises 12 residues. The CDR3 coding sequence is TGCGTCCCAAGGACAGGGGTGGACGGCTACACCTTC. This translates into CVPRTGVDGYTF.

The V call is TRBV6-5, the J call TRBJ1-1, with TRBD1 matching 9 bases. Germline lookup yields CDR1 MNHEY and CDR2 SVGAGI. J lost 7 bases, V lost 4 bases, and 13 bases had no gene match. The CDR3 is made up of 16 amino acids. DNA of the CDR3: TGTGCCAGCAGTTTCGGGACAGGGCCCCCAAACCGTGAAGCTTTCTTT. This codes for CASSFGTGPPNREAFF.

CDR3 sequence (DNA): TGTGCCAGCAGCTTATCCGGTATGAACACTGAAGCTTTCTTT. Its translation is CASSLSGMNTEAFF. The gene calls are TRBV7-9 and TRBJ1-1, with D unresolved. Germline CDR1 SEHNR, CDR2 FQNEAQ (reference sequence). Trimming stripped 2 bases from V and 0 bases from J, with 7 bases between. The CDR3 contains 14 residues.

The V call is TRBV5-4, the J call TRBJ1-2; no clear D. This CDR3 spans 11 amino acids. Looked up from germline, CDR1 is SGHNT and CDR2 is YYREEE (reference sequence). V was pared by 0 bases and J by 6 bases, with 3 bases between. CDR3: CASSLGNGYTF. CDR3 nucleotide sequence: TGTGCCAGCAGCTTGGGAAATGGCTACACCTTC.

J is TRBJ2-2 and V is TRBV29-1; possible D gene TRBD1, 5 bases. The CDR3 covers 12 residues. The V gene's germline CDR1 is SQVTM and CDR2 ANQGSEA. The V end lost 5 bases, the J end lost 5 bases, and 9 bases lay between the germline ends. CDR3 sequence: CSVSPGTGELFF. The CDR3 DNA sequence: TGCAGCGTTTCACCAGGGACCGGGGAGCTGTTTTTT.

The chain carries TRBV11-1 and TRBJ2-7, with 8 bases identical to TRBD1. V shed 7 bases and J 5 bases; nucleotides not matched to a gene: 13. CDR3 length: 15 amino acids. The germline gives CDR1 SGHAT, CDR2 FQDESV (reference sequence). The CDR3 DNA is TGTGCCAGCATCCCGCGGCGGCAGGGGGCCCACGAGCAGTACTTC. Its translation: CASIPRRQGAHEQYF.

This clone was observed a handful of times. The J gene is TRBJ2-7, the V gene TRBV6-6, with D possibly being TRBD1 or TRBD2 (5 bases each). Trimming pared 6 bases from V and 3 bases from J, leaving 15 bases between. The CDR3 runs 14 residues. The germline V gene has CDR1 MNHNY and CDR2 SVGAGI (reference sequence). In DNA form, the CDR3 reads TGTGCCAGCAGGTCCCCCGGGACGCTCTACGAGCAGTACTTC. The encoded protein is CASRSPGTLYEQYF.

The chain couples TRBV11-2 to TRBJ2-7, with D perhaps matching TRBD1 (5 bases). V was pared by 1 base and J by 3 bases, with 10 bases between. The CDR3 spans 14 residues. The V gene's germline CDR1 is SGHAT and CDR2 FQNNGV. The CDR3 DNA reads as TGTGCCAGCAGCTTAGCGGCAGGGTACTACGAGCAGTACTTC. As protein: CASSLAAGYYEQYF.

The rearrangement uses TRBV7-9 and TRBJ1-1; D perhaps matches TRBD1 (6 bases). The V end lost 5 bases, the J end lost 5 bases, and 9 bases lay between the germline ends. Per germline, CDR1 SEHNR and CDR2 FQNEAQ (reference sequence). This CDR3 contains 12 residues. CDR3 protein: CASSLTGTEAFF. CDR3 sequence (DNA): TGTGCCAGCAGCCTCACAGGGACTGAAGCTTTCTTT.

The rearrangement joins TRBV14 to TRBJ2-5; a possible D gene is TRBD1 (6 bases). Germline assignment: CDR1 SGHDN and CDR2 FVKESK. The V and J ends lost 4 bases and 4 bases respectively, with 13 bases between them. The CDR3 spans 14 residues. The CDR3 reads CASSRALGGETQYF. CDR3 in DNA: TGTGCCAGCAGCCGCGCCCTAGGGGGAGAGACCCAGTACTTC.

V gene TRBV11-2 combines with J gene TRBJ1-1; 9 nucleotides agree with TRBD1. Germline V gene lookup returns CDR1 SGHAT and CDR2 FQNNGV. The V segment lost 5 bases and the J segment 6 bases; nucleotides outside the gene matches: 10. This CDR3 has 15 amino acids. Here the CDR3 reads CASSLGTGGGPEAFF. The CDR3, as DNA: TGTGCCAGCAGCCTGGGTACAGGGGGCGGACCTGAAGCTTTCTTT.

CDR3 region: CASSLSPVIYGYTF. CDR3 DNA: TGTGCCAGCAGTTTATCGCCAGTCATCTATGGCTACACCTTC. This chain links TRBV2 with TRBJ1-2; D call uncertain. Trimming removed 5 bases at V and 4 bases at J, with 14 bases between. Germline-derived CDR1 and CDR2 are SNHLY and FYNNEI. CDR3 length: 14 amino acids. The whole variable domain, remainder taken from reference TRBV2 and TRBJ1-2, is EPEVTQTPSHQVTQMGQEVILRCVPISNHLYFYWYRQILGQKVEFLVSFYNNEISEKSEIFDDQFSVERPDGSNFTLKIRSTKLEDSAMYFCASSLSPVIYGYTFGSGTRLTVV.